The rows below give T cell receptor beta chains drawn from one sample of a study of regulatory T cells in long-lasting Graves disease. Via MiXCR, TCRdb re-called the multiplex PCR reads, giving one row per CDR3 protein. Among roughly 490,000 distinct CDR3 sequences listed, 20% to 25% were seen once. Sequencing was performed on peripheral blood mononuclear cells (PBMCs), taken when the disease was refractory, from a patient treated with antithyroid drugs. These receptors originate from a female donor with Graves disease. The CDR3 runs from the conserved cysteine through the conserved F or W. The D gene is left open where the match is weak. Part of the rows lack a size; the others show once, few, many or a class for expanded clones.

length	D	V	J	size	DNA	CDR3
15	-	TRBV30	TRBJ1-1	-	TGTGCCTGGAGTGTGGTTTTTTCAGTCAACACTGAAGCTTTCTTT	CAWSVVFSVNTEAFF
17	-	TRBV6-1	TRBJ1-2	-	TGTGCCAGCAGTGAAGAACGGGCTTCACCTTTCTCCCTTGGCTACACCTTC	CASSEERASPFSLGYTF
15	-	TRBV5-1	TRBJ1-1	-	TGCGCCAGCAGCTTAGGGCCCCCAATGAACACTGAAGCTTTCTTT	CASSLGPPMNTEAFF
12	-	TRBV2	TRBJ2-7	many	TGTGCCAGCAAGTCTCAGGCTCGCGAGCAGTACTTC	CASKSQAREQYF
14	TRBD1	TRBV20-1	TRBJ1-1	-	TGCAGTGCCTCCCGCAATCCAGGGGGCTATGAAGCTTTCTTT	CSASRNPGGYEAFF
15	TRBD1	TRBV27	TRBJ1-2	many	TGTGCCAGCAGTCAATCTTGGACAGGGGACTATGGCTACACCTTC	CASSQSWTGDYGYTF
13	-	TRBV6-2/TRBV6-3	TRBJ1-5	many	TGTGCCAGCAGTTACAGGGGCAATCAGCCCCAGCATTTT	CASSYRGNQPQHF
11	-	TRBV28	TRBJ1-5	many	TGTGCCAGCAGTTTTCCGGAGCCCCAGCATTTT	CASSFPEPQHF
15	TRBD1	TRBV20-1	TRBJ2-5	-	TGCAGTGCATCTACCCCACAGGGGAACCAAGAGACCCAGTACTTC	CSASTPQGNQETQYF
12	-	TRBV19	TRBJ1-1	many	TGTGCCAGTAGTATTGAGTACTCTGAAGCTTTCTTT	CASSIEYSEAFF
13	-	TRBV5-6	TRBJ2-7	few	TGTGCCAGCAGCCAAGGTCCGATCTACGAGCAGTACTTC	CASSQGPIYEQYF
15	TRBD1	TRBV12-3/TRBV12-4	TRBJ2-1	many	TGTGCCAGCAGTTCGGACAGGGGGCCGGTCAATGAGCAGTTCTTC	CASSSDRGPVNEQFF
14	-	TRBV12-3/TRBV12-4	TRBJ2-7	many	TGTGCCAGCAGTTTGTCGCCTAGCCGCTACGAGCAGTACTTC	CASSLSPSRYEQYF
13	-	TRBV15	TRBJ2-5	-	TGTGCCACCAGCATTCAGGCGCGGGAGACCCAGTACTTC	CATSIQARETQYF
13	-	TRBV6-1	TRBJ1-4	-	TGTGCCAGCAGTGAAGGCGGTAATGAAAAACTGTTTTTT	CASSEGGNEKLFF
14	-	TRBV6-1	TRBJ2-7	few	TGTGCCAGCACCGGGGACCCAAAAAACTACGAGCAGTACTTC	CASTGDPKNYEQYF
15	-	TRBV28	TRBJ2-4	many	TGTGCCAGCAGTCCCCCGGAGGGGAGCAAAAACATTCAGTACTTC	CASSPPEGSKNIQYF
16	TRBD1	TRBV19	TRBJ1-2	many	TGTGCCAGTAGTCAACCGACGGGGACAGGGGTTTATGGCTACACCTTC	CASSQPTGTGVYGYTF
16	TRBD2	TRBV9	TRBJ2-7	-	TGTGCCAGCAGCGTAGAAGGGGGACTAGCGGGGGGCGAGCAGTACTTC	CASSVEGGLAGGEQYF
10	-	TRBV20-1	TRBJ2-5	-	TGCAGTGCCACACGTGGGCACCAGTACTTC	CSATRGHQYF
16	TRBD1	TRBV5-1	TRBJ1-1	few	TGCGCCAGCAGCTTCAGGGGGCAAGGAGAGAACACTGAAGCTTTCTTT	CASSFRGQGENTEAFF
13	-	TRBV6-1	TRBJ2-1	many	TGTGCCAGCAGGCCGACCGGGCCCCATGAGCAGTTCTTC	CASRPTGPHEQFF
13	-	TRBV10-3	TRBJ1-2	many	TGTGCCATCAGTGAAGGTCTTTCGGGTGGCTACACCTTC	CAISEGLSGGYTF
13	-	TRBV28	TRBJ1-5	many	TGTGCCAGCAGCTTACAGGTCGGTCAGCCCCAGCATTTT	CASSLQVGQPQHF